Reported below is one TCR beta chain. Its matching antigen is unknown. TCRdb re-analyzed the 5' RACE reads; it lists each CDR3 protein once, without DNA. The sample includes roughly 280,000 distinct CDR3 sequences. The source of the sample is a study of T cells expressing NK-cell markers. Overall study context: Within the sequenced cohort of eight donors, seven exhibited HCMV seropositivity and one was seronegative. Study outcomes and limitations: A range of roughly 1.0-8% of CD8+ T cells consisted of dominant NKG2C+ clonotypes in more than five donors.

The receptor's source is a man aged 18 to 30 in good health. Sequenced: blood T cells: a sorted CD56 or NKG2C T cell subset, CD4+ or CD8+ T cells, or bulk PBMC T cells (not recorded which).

CDR3 protein: CASSSRRLAGNTDTQYF. The V call is TRBV7-8, the J call TRBJ2-3; TCRdb returns TRBD2, unconfirmable since there is no DNA. The CDR3 is made up of 17 amino acids. Germline V gives CDR1 SGHVS, CDR2 FQNEAQ.